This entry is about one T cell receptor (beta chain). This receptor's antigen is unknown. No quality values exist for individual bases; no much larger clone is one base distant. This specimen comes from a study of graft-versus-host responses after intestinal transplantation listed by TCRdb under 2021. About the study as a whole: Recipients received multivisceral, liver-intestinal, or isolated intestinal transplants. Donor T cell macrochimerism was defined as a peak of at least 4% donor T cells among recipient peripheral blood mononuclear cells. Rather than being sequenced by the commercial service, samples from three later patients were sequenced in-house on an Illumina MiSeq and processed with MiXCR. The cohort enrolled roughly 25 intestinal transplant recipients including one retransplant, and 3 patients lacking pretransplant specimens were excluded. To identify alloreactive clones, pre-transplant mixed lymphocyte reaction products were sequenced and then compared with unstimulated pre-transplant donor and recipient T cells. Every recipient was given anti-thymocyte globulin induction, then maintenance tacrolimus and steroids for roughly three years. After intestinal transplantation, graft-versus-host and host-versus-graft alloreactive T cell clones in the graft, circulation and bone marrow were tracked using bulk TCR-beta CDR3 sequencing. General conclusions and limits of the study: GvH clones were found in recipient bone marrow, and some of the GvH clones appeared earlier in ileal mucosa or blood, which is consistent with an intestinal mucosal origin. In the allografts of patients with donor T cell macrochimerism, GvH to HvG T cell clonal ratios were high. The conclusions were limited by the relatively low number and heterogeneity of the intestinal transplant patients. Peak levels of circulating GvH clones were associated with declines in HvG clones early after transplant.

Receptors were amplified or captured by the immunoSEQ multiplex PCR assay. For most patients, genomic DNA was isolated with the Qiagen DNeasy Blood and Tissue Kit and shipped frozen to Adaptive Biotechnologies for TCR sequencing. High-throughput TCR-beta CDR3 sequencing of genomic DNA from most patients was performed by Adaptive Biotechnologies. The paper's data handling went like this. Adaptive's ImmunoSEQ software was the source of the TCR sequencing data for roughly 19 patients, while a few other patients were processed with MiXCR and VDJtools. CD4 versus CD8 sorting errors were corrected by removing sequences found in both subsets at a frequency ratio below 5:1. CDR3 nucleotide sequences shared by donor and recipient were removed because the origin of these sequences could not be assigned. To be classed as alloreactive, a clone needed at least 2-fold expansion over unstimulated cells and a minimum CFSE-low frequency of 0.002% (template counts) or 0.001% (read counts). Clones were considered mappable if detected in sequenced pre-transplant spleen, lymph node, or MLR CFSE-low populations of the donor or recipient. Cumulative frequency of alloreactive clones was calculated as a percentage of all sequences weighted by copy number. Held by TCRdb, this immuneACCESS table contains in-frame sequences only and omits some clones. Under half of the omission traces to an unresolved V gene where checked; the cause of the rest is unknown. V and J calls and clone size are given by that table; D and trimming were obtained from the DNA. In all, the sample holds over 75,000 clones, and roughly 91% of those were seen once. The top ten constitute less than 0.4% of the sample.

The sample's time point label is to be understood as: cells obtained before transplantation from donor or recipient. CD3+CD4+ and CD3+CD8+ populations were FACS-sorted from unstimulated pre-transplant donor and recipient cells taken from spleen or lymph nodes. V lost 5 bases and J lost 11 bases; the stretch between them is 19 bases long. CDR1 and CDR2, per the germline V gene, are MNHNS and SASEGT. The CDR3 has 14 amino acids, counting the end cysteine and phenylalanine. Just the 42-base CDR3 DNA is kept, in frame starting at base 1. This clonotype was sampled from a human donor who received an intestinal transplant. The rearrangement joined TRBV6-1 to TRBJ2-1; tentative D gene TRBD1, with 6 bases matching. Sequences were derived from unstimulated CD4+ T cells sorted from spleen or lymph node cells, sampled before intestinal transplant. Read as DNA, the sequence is TGTGCCAGCAGTATCAGACAGGAGCAATCGCAGCAGTTCTTC. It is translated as CASSIRQEQSQQFF.